This T cell receptor (beta chain) is from a study of T-cell reconstitution after alpha-beta-depleted transplantation in children (dated by TCRdb to the mid-2010s). Background on the whole study: The study quantitatively tracked T-cell immune reconstitution after TCRalphabeta/CD19-depleted allogeneic hematopoietic cell transplantation in children using TCR repertoire profiling.

The treatment or condition label here, explained by the study, means: allogeneic hematopoietic cell transplantation with graft depleted of TCRalphabeta T cells and CD19 B cells. The children who served as transplant recipients had been given grafts of TCRalphabeta/CD19-depleted allogeneic hematopoietic cells. Trimming leaves V shorter by 4 bases and J shorter by 2 bases, with the junction holding 7 bases beyond the gene matches. CDR3 length: 15 amino acids, cysteine to phenylalanine. The sequence is cut down to CDR3 DNA, 45 bases in frame from base 1. Here is what the overall study found, with its caveats: Apparently early alphabetaT-cell count recovery about two months after transplant reportedly relied on only several hundred rapidly expanded clones derived from non-depleted graft cells. In some patients, the high TCRbeta diversity seen at day 60 was put down to recipient T cells and intrathymic progenitors that had survived conditioning. The frequencies of hyperexpanded clones fell over the following months, and after one year, T-cell counts and TCRbeta diversity were mostly attributed to newly produced T cells.

The library was obtained by PCR. Sequencing used an Illumina HiSeq 2500. TCR library preparation used molecular barcoding, with unique molecular identifiers applied to normalize quantification of the TCRbeta repertoire. Using fastp trimming at Q25 and MiXCR clonotype assembly, TCRdb reanalyzed the public sequencing data and kept in-frame beta chains. Each CDR3 protein appears once, grouped with its most common genes and DNA. The sample yields fewer than 1 million distinct CDR3 sequences; 15% to 20% were counted once. The ten largest clones represent 5% of the sample. This clonotype has at least ten counts. It lacks a known antigen. Qualities for individual bases were not recorded, and no much larger clone is one base off.

The specimen comprised PBMCs, mostly from graft donor cells, sampled 360 days after TCRalphabeta/CD19-depleted stem cell transplant. This clonotype was obtained from a male patient aged 10 to 17 who had a stem cell transplant for acute lymphoblastic leukemia, so the T cells may come from the graft donor. Here the chain combines TRBV12-3 or TRBV12-4 and TRBJ2-5; TRBD1 matches 7 bases in the middle. The CDR3 here reads CASSSLTGLQETQYF. The DNA reads as follows: TGTGCCAGCAGTTCCCTGACAGGGTTACAAGAGACCCAGTACTTC.